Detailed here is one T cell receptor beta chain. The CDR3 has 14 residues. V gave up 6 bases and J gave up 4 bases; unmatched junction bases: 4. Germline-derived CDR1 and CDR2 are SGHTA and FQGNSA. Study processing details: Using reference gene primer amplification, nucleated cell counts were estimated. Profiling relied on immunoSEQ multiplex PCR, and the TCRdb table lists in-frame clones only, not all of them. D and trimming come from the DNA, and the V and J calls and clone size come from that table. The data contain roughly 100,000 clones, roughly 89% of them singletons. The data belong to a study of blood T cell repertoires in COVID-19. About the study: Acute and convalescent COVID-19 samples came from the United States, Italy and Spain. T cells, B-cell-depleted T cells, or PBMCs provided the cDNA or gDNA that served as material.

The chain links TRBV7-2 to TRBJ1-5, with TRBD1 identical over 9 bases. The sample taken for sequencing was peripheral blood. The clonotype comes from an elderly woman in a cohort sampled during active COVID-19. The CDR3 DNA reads TGTGCCAGCAGTCGGGACAGGGTTAATCAGCCCCAGCATTTT. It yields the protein CASSRDRVNQPQHF. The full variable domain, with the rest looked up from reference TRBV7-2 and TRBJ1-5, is GAGVSQSPSNKVTEKGKDVELRCDPISGHTALYWYRQSLGQGLEFLIYFQGNSAPDKSGLPSDRFSAERTGGSVSTLTIQRTQQEDSAVYLCASSRDRVNQPQHFGDGTRLSIL.